This T cell receptor (beta chain) was captured in a study of cytomegalovirus exposure and HLA in healthy donors. This clone was observed once. The antigen is not known. J was trimmed by 4 bases and V by 5 bases; bases with no gene match: 4. This CDR3 region has 12 residues. Germline V lookup: CDR1 SQVTM, CDR2 ANQGSEA. Study-wide findings and caveats: An analysis done earlier found most TCR beta V segments productive about 90% or about 30% of the time. In vitro checks showed that a few CMV-associated chains really do target CMV antigens. Later analysis demonstrated an association between a missense DCLRE1C variant and TCR beta V- and J-gene trimming.

This PCR relied on a set of 60 Vbeta primers and 13 Jbeta primers. Clones were read by immunoSEQ multiplex PCR, and TCRdb kept only the in-frame ones, dropping some. Of approximately 160,000 clones in the sample, roughly 87% are singletons; the top ten hold 4.1%. The source of this sequence is a man in his fifties in good health and CMV-seropositive. Sequences were obtained from PBMCs. This chain uses TRBV29-1 with TRBJ1-1, with 7 bases lining up with TRBD1. CDR3 coding DNA: TGCAGCGTTTGGAGGGGGCGCACTGAAGCTTTCTTT. Protein sequence: CSVWRGRTEAFF.